The 6 T cell receptor beta chains in this list originate from one sample, sequenced in a study of control samples from healthy donors and cancer patients. Method: immunoSEQ multiplex PCR; TCRdb's copy keeps in-frame clones and lacks some. The table has approximately 110,000 clones, 90% seen once; the top ten hold 4% to 5.5%. The source material was blood. All receptors derive from a human donor in good health. The donor label of this sample is uncertain.

The chain uses TRBV19 and TRBJ2-7; TRBD2 matches at 9 bases. The CDR3 has 15 residues. Germline V gene data show CDR1 as LNHDA and CDR2 as SQIVND (reference sequence). J was trimmed by 5 bases and V by 0 bases; bases with no gene match: 5. The CDR3 coding sequence is TGTGCCAGTAGTATAGAATCCGGGACTAGCCACGAGCAGTACTTC. It yields the protein CASSIESGTSHEQYF.

The CDR3 loop reads CASSQGQVVYNEQFF. In nucleotides, the CDR3 is TGCGCCAGCAGCCAAGGACAGGTAGTCTACAATGAGCAGTTCTTC. The V call is TRBV4-1, the J call TRBJ2-1; possible D gene TRBD1, 6 bases. V lost 1 base to trimming and J lost 3 bases, with 10 bases between them. This CDR3 is built from 15 residues. Looked up from germline, CDR1 is MGHRA and CDR2 is YSYEKL.

The chain recombines TRBV4-2 with TRBJ1-2; D is ambiguous. V lost 4 bases to trimming and J lost 4 bases, with 19 bases between them. The CDR3 spans 16 residues. Germline V gene sequence: CDR1 LGHNA, CDR2 YNFKEQ. CDR3 protein: CASSPPNSLTVYGYTF. CDR3 bases: TGTGCCAGCAGCCCCCCTAATTCTTTAACTGTCTATGGCTACACCTTC.

This clone was seen a few times. The chain employs TRBV9 and TRBJ2-3; D possibly corresponds to TRBD1 (6 bases). The CDR3 is made up of 18 amino acids. Germline CDR1 reads SGDLS; CDR2 reads YYNGEE. V was cut by 5 bases and J by 3 bases, with 25 bases left in between. The CDR3 DNA is TGTGCCAGCAGTGACCTCTCGGGACAAGGGCTTGGGACAGATACGCAGTATTTT. The encoded protein is CASSDLSGQGLGTDTQYF.

The V gene is TRBV24-1, the J gene TRBJ1-5, with 8 bases aligning to TRBD1. CDR1 and CDR2 from the germline V gene are KGHDR and SFDVKD. The V and J ends lost 5 bases and 12 bases, in that order; junction bases with no gene match: 8. The CDR3 contains 13 residues. The CDR3 protein is CATSAPGTGYQHF. The CDR3, as DNA: TGTGCCACCAGTGCTCCCGGGACAGGCTACCAGCATTTT.

This chain joins TRBV2 and TRBJ2-3; 7 nucleotides agree with TRBD2. The CDR3 extends over 16 amino acids. Germline V gives CDR1 SNHLY, CDR2 FYNNEI. The V and J ends lost 5 bases and 2 bases, in that order; junction bases with no gene match: 10. The CDR3 loop reads CASSPTSFTVTDTQYF. The CDR3 nucleotides read TGTGCCAGCAGTCCGACTAGCTTCACGGTCACAGATACGCAGTATTTT.